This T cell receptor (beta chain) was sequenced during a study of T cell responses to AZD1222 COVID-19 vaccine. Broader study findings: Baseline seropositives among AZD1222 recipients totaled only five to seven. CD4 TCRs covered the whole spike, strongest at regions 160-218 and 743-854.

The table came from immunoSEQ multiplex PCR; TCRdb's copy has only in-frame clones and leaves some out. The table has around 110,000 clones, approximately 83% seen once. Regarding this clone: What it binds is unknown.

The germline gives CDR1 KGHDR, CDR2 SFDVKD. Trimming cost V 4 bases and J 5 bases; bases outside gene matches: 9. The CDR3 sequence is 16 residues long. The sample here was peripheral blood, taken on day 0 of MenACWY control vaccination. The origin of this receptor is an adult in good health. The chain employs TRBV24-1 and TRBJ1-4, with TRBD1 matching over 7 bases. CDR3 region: CATSDPGTEGNEKLFF. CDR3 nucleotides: TGTGCCACCAGTGACCCCGGGACAGAAGGAAATGAAAAACTGTTTTTT.